This T cell receptor beta chain was observed in a study of Ad26.COV2.S vaccination and SARS-CoV-2 variants. Treatment defined: around 19 received Ad26.COV2.S at low or high dose, single or two shots; about 5 received placebo; per-sample allocation not given. After the first vaccine or placebo injection, samples were drawn on day 63. After removal of 9 bases from V and 4 bases from J, the junction contained 3 bases not matched to a gene. CDR3 length: 11 amino acids. Germline CDR1 WSHSY, CDR2 SAAADI. Measured with immunoSEQ multiplex PCR; TCRdb has only the in-frame clones, and not every one. This sample yields around 420,000 clones, of which roughly 90% are seen a single time; approximately 4% belongs to the top ten.

The chain carries TRBV10-2 and TRBJ2-7, with 7 bases matching TRBD2. The sample consisted of peripheral blood, taken in a trial of Ad26.COV2.S vaccine versus placebo. This receptor was obtained from a person aged 18-65 years who received the Ad26.COV2.S COVID-19 vaccine or a placebo. The CDR3 here is CASMGGYEQYF. The CDR3 nucleotides read TGCGCCAGTATGGGGGGGTACGAGCAGTACTTC.